The rows below give T cell receptor beta chains drawn from one sample of a study of early T cells in non-severe SARS-CoV-2 infection. TCRdb recomputed calls from the 5' RACE reads with MiXCR, one row per CDR3 protein. The data hold some 66,000 distinct CDR3 sequences, with approximately 10% observed a single time. Sequencing was done on a sample of whole blood. These receptors came from an adult who was a healthcare worker with PCR-confirmed SARS-CoV-2 infection or an uninfected control (not recorded which). CDR3s include the opening cysteine and the closing phenylalanine or tryptophan. The D gene is left open where the match is weak. Rows may omit the clone size; those that give it use once, few, many or a size class.

few | NA | TRBJ2-5 | TRBV29-1 | CSVFDGQETQYF | TGCAGCGTTTTCGACGGCCAAGAGACCCAGTACTTC
many | NA | TRBJ2-3 | TRBV18 | CASSPLPEPGDTQYF | TGTGCCAGCTCACCACTTCCGGAACCGGGGGATACGCAGTATTTT
NA | TRBD1 | TRBJ2-1 | TRBV2 | CASKGQGGDEQFF | TGTGCCAGCAAAGGACAGGGAGGCGATGAGCAGTTCTTC
many | NA | TRBJ2-7 | TRBV21-1 | CASRLLHEQYF | TGTGCCAGCAGACTACTGCACGAGCAGTACTTC
NA | TRBD1 | TRBJ1-5 | TRBV5-1 | CASSPGGQNQPQHF | TGCGCCAGCAGCCCTGGGGGACAGAATCAGCCCCAGCATTTT
many | TRBD2 | TRBJ2-7 | TRBV7-8 | CASSSVSGRNYEQYF | TGTGCCAGCAGCTCCGTTAGCGGGAGGAATTACGAGCAGTACTTC
NA | NA | TRBJ2-7 | TRBV7-3 | CASVLGGHPYEQYF | TGTGCCAGCGTCTTGGGGGGTCATCCCTACGAGCAGTACTTC
NA | NA | TRBJ2-7 | TRBV3-1 | CASSRTTHYEQYF | TGTGCCAGCAGCCGCACGACACACTACGAGCAGTACTTC
many | TRBD1 | TRBJ2-2 | TRBV6-1 | CASSETGGYGTGELFF | TGTGCCAGCAGTGAGACAGGGGGCTATGGCACCGGGGAGCTGTTTTTT
NA | TRBD1 | TRBJ2-7 | TRBV11-2 | CASLLGGQGAREQYF | TGTGCCAGCCTACTGGGGGGACAGGGGGCCCGGGAGCAGTACTTC
many | NA | TRBJ1-5 | TRBV6-2/TRBV6-3 | CASSTREGEGGHQPQHF | TGTGCCAGCAGTACCCGCGAGGGGGAAGGCGGGCATCAGCCCCAGCATTTT
NA | NA | TRBJ2-3 | TRBV5-1 | CASSFGTSTDTQYF | TGCGCCAGCAGCTTTGGAACTAGCACAGATACGCAGTATTTT
few | TRBD1 | TRBJ2-1 | TRBV2 | CASSGDRAYNEQFF | TGTGCCAGCAGTGGGGACAGGGCATACAATGAGCAGTTCTTC
many | NA | TRBJ2-3 | TRBV7-6 | CASSLARSTDTQYF | TGTGCCAGCAGCTTAGCGCGGAGCACAGATACGCAGTATTTT
many | NA | TRBJ1-1 | TRBV14 | CASSLGAEAFF | TGTGCCAGCAGCCTGGGGGCTGAAGCTTTCTTT
NA | TRBD1 | TRBJ2-1 | TRBV6-4 | CASSDRGHNEQFF | TGTGCCAGCAGTGACAGGGGGCACAATGAGCAGTTCTTC
NA | TRBD2 | TRBJ2-1 | TRBV11-3 | CASSLDLAGYNEQFF | TGTGCCAGCAGCTTAGATCTAGCGGGTTACAATGAGCAGTTCTTC
NA | TRBD2 | TRBJ2-3 | TRBV28 | CASVGLAGISTDTQYF | TGTGCCAGCGTGGGACTAGCGGGGATAAGCACAGATACGCAGTATTTT
many | NA | TRBJ2-7 | TRBV20-1 | CSANRDTTYEQYF | TGCAGTGCTAATCGGGACACGACCTACGAGCAGTACTTC
many | TRBD2 | TRBJ2-1 | TRBV3-1 | CASSPFVLAGANEQFF | TGTGCCAGCAGCCCATTTGTACTAGCGGGAGCCAATGAGCAGTTCTTC
many | TRBD1 | TRBJ2-7 | TRBV10-3 | CAIRPGTGFAEQYF | TGTGCCATCAGGCCCGGGACAGGGTTTGCCGAGCAGTACTTC
few | NA | TRBJ2-7 | TRBV6-5 | CASRPLGSPWEQYF | TGTGCCAGCAGGCCCCTCGGGAGCCCTTGGGAGCAGTACTTC
NA | NA | TRBJ2-3 | TRBV6-5 | CASRDDSRVSFSTDTQYF | TGTGCCAGCAGGGACGACAGCCGCGTATCCTTTAGCACAGATACGCAGTATTTT
NA | TRBD2 | TRBJ2-5 | TRBV5-5 | CASSLGTSQQETQYF | TGTGCCAGCAGCTTGGGGACTAGCCAACAAGAGACCCAGTACTTC
NA | NA | TRBJ2-7 | TRBV6-6 | CATRNSYEQYF | TGTGCCACCAGAAACTCCTACGAGCAGTACTTC
NA | TRBD2 | TRBJ2-1 | TRBV24-1 | CATSPPGREGWFGEQFF | TGTGCCACCAGCCCCCCGGGAAGGGAGGGGTGGTTCGGTGAGCAGTTCTTC
many | NA | TRBJ2-4 | TRBV12-3/TRBV12-4 | CASTAVLGNYQNIQYF | TGTGCCAGCACCGCCGTTTTGGGGAATTATCAGAACATTCAGTACTTC
NA | TRBD1 | TRBJ2-7 | TRBV20-1 | CSAGQGGYEQYF | TGCAGTGCTGGACAGGGCGGCTACGAGCAGTACTTC
few | NA | TRBJ1-2 | TRBV24-1 | CATSVGGRSNYGYTF | TGTGCCACCAGTGTAGGGGGGCGAAGTAACTATGGCTACACCTTC
NA | NA | TRBJ2-2 | TRBV6-6 | CASSYLLSDGAGELFF | TGTGCCAGCAGTTACCTCCTTTCGGATGGCGCCGGGGAGCTGTTTTTT
few | TRBD2 | TRBJ2-7 | TRBV9 | CASSADGSGRPEIEQYF | TGTGCCAGCAGCGCAGACGGTAGCGGGCGTCCCGAAATAGAGCAGTACTTC
NA | TRBD1 | TRBJ2-7 | TRBV14 | CASSQQLWTGDYNEQYF | TGTGCCAGCAGCCAGCAGCTCTGGACAGGGGATTACAACGAGCAGTACTTC
many | NA | TRBJ2-5 | TRBV6-6 | CASRSTKGTQYF | TGTGCCAGCAGGTCGACTAAAGGGACCCAGTACTTC
few | TRBD1 | TRBJ1-1 | TRBV6-5 | CASRPGQGDTEAFF | TGTGCCAGCAGGCCGGGACAGGGGGACACTGAAGCTTTCTTT
few | NA | TRBJ1-4 | TRBV20-1 | CSANSDEKLFF | TGCAGTGCTAACTCGGATGAAAAACTGTTTTTT
few | NA | TRBJ2-3 | TRBV7-9 | CASSPLLPDTQYF | TGTGCCAGCAGCCCTTTGTTGCCAGATACGCAGTATTTT
many | TRBD2 | TRBJ2-3 | TRBV28 | CASSLSPGLGSLTDTQYF | TGTGCCAGCAGTTTGTCACCGGGACTAGGATCCCTCACAGATACGCAGTATTTT
many | NA | TRBJ2-2 | TRBV5-1 | CASSQGTFDTGELFF | TGCGCCAGCAGTCAGGGGACATTCGACACCGGGGAGCTGTTTTTT
few | TRBD1 | TRBJ2-7 | TRBV19 | CASSTRTGVHEQYF | TGTGCCAGTAGTACCCGGACAGGGGTCCACGAGCAGTACTTC
NA | TRBD2 | TRBJ2-7 | TRBV5-5 | CASSLGLAAEQYF | TGTGCCAGCAGCTTGGGACTAGCGGCCGAGCAGTACTTC
few | NA | TRBJ1-4 | TRBV7-9 | CASSLSGTVNEKLFF | TGTGCCAGCAGCCTCAGCGGGACGGTGAATGAAAAACTGTTTTTT